This T cell receptor beta chain originates from a study of T cells in Graves' hyperthyroidism and ophthalmopathy. Broader study findings: Before onset, ophthalmopathy was predicted by the model a median roughly 6.8 months earlier. Within blood appeared most thyroid clonotypes that had expanded above 0.001.

Amplification of TCR beta CDR3 regions used RNA as the template. With the HTBI primer set, the TCR CDR3 went through a first round of RT-PCR. Each CDR3 protein gets one entry after TCRdb re-called the multiplex PCR reads with MiXCR. The sample has about 570,000 distinct CDR3 sequences; 14% are singletons. Stable Graves' hyperthyroidism meant no ophthalmopathy progression within 18 months. Remarks on this clonotype: Its antigen is undetermined.

V was clipped by 8 bases and J by 10 bases, with 12 bases between them. Germline V gene lookup returns CDR1 SNHLY and CDR2 FYNNEI. The CDR3 is 11 amino acids. This TCR was recovered from a woman between 40 and 50 years old with Graves' hyperthyroidism. The sample was blood. The chain joins TRBV2 to TRBJ2-1, with unresolved D. The CDR3 sequence is CASEGYPEQFF. The CDR3 DNA follows: TGTGCCAGCGAAGGCTACCCGGAGCAGTTCTTC.